The present T cell receptor beta chain was sequenced within a study of tumor-infiltrating lymphocytes in localized non-small cell lung cancer. Study conclusions and caveats: Compared with uninvolved lung, tumors showed higher T cell infiltration by TCRbeta sequencing.

Sequencing was performed with immunoSEQ multiplex PCR; in TCRdb, only in-frame clones are kept and a portion is missing. The repertoire has 10,000 or so clones, around 82% of them found once; the top ten carry more than 8%. V lost 1 base and J 4 bases, leaving 12 bases between the germline ends. CDR3 length: 15 amino acids. The V gene's germline CDR1 is SGHKS and CDR2 YYEKEE (reference sequence). About this clone: What it recognizes is unknown.

The sample was uninvolved lung tissue not adjacent to the tumor. This rearrangement joins TRBV5-5 to TRBJ1-5; D possibly corresponds to TRBD1 (6 bases). This receptor was taken from a human donor with non-small cell lung cancer. CDR3: CASSLWDTENQPQHF. The CDR3 nucleotides are TGTGCCAGCAGCTTGTGGGACACTGAAAATCAGCCCCAGCATTTT.